The 8 T cell receptor beta chains listed next were all sequenced from one sample in a study of T cell responses to AZD1222 COVID-19 vaccine. Only in-frame clones appear in the TCRdb table, and some are missing; sequencing was by immunoSEQ multiplex PCR. The sample includes about 120,000 clones, about 92% of them seen just once. This material consisted of peripheral blood, taken on day 0 of AZD1222 vaccination. The source is an adult in good health.

This chain uses TRBV7-9 with TRBJ1-5, with D unclear. The CDR3 extends over 14 amino acids. CDR1 and CDR2 from the germline V gene are SEHNR and FQNEAQ (reference sequence). Trimming removed 3 bases from V and 4 bases from J, with 10 bases in between. This chain's CDR3 is CASSLGISNQPQHF. CDR3 bases: TGTGCCAGCAGCTTGGGGATCTCAAATCAGCCCCAGCATTTT.

The J gene is TRBJ2-7, the V gene TRBV7-9; D gene uncertain. CDR1 is SEHNR and CDR2 is FQNEAQ in the germline V gene (reference sequence). With 6 bases removed from V and 0 bases from J, the gap between germline ends came to 6 bases. The CDR3 is made up of 12 amino acids. The CDR3 loop is CASSKGSYEQYF. The CDR3 DNA sequence: TGTGCCAGCAGTAAGGGCTCCTACGAGCAGTACTTC.

V and J are TRBV2 and TRBJ2-7, with 8 bases fitting TRBD1. V shed 5 bases and J 6 bases; nucleotides not matched to a gene: 9. Germline assignment: CDR1 SNHLY and CDR2 FYNNEI. The CDR3 has 14 residues. The CDR3 sequence is CASSPNQGAGEQYF. CDR3 coding DNA: TGTGCCAGCAGTCCAAACCAGGGGGCAGGCGAGCAGTACTTC.

This chain links TRBV20-1 with TRBJ1-2; D uncertain. From germline, CDR1 is DFQATT and CDR2 SNEGSKA (reference sequence). Trimming took 3 bases from V and 8 from J, leaving 4 bases between them. The CDR3 sequence is 9 residues long. The CDR3 sequence: CSARTGYTF. In DNA form, the CDR3 reads TGCAGTGCTAGGACAGGCTACACCTTC.

The genes are TRBV6-5 and TRBJ2-7; D remains ambiguous. Germline CDR1 is MNHEY and CDR2 is SVGAGI. The V end was cut by 6 bases, the J end by 7 bases, with 10 bases between. The CDR3 runs to 11 residues. The DNA for the CDR3 is TGTGCCAGCAGAAAAGAAGGGGAGCAGTACTTC. Translating it yields CASRKEGEQYF.

V usage is TRBV5-1 and J usage is TRBJ2-1, with 11 bases that match TRBD2. Trimming removed 1 base from V and 7 bases from J; junction bases left unmatched: 10. The CDR3 has 17 amino acids. Looked up from germline, CDR1 is SGHRS and CDR2 is YFSETQ. CDR3 region: CASSLRGTSGSGNEQFF. The CDR3 DNA follows: TGCGCCAGCAGCTTGCGTGGTACTAGCGGGAGCGGGAATGAGCAGTTCTTC.

The chain joins TRBV11-3 to TRBJ2-1, with 11 bases lining up with TRBD2. The CDR3 consists of 16 residues. CDR1 SGHNT and CDR2 YENEEA come from the germline V gene. J gave up 7 bases and V 4 bases, and 9 bases lay outside the gene matches. The CDR3 nucleotides read TGTGCCAGCAGCTCCTGGGTAGCGGGAGGGTTAAATGAGCAGTTCTTC. This sequence encodes CASSSWVAGGLNEQFF.

V usage is TRBV12-3 or TRBV12-4 and J usage is TRBJ2-1, with D unresolved. V was pared by 4 bases and J by 9 bases, with 4 bases between. The CDR3 has 10 amino acids. In DNA, the CDR3 is TGTGCCAGCAGTTACGGTGAGCAGTTCTTC. The encoded protein is CASSYGEQFF.